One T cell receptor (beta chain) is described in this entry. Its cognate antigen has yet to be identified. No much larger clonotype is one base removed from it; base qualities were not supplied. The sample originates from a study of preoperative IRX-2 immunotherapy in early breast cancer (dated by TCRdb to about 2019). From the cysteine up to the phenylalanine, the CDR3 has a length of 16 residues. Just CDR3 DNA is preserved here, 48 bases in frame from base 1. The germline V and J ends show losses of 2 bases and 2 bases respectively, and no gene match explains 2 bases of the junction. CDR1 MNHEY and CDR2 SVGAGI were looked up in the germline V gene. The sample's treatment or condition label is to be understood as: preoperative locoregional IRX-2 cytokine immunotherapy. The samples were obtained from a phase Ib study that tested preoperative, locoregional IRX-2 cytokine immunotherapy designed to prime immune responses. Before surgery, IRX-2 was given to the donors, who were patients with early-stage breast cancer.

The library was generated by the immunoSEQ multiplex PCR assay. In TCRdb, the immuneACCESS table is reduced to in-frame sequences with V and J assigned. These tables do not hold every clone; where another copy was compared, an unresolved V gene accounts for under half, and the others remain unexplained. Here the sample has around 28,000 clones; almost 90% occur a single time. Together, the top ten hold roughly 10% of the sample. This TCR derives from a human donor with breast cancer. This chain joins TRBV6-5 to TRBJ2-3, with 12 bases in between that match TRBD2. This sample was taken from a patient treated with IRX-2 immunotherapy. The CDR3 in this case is CASSYRTSGNTDTQYF. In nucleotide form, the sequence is TGTGCCAGCAGTTACCGGACTAGCGGGAACACAGATACGCAGTATTTT.